These T cell receptor beta chains were read from a single sample in a study of T cell responses to AZD1222 COVID-19 vaccine. Produced via immunoSEQ multiplex PCR; TCRdb's table is partial and in-frame only. The profile shows over 100,000 clones, 85% to 95% of them singletons. The sample here was peripheral blood, taken on day 0 of AZD1222 vaccination. Receptors originate from an adult in good health. CDR3s leave out the opening cysteine and the closing phenylalanine or tryptophan. Rows give clone size only sometimes, using once, few, many, or a class for an expanded clone.

clone_size,v_call,j_call,cdr3_aa
.,TRBV3-1/TRBV3-2,TRBJ2-3,ASSQARPFRGTDTQY
.,TRBV28,TRBJ1-1,ASMNPGQGAGGTEAF
.,TRBV27,TRBJ2-1,ASSPESSYNEQF
.,TRBV18,TRBJ2-7,ASSPPNRRQDSEQY
few,TRBV2,TRBJ1-5,ASSEGQSSNQPQH
.,TRBV6-6,TRBJ1-4,ASGRTGQDEKLF
.,TRBV5-1,TRBJ2-5,ASSWTGLVQDAPQY
.,TRBV3-1/TRBV3-2,TRBJ2-2,ASSPQEERRGNTGELF
.,TRBV9,TRBJ2-1,ASSVSRVPYNEQF
.,TRBV7-8,TRBJ2-5,ASSLGRGLADQETQY
once,TRBV29-1,TRBJ2-3,SVEYSTQDTQY
.,TRBV18,TRBJ2-2,ASSRTGTGYTGELF
.,TRBV24-1,TRBJ2-5,ATSDNSGRAGETQY
.,TRBV5-1,TRBJ1-6,ASSPAGTGVGNSPLH
.,TRBV6-1,TRBJ1-5,ASSERDTNQPQH
few,TRBV2,TRBJ2-2,ASRGGQSHGELF
.,TRBV2,TRBJ2-1,ASSGGHEQF
.,TRBV6-5,TRBJ1-5,ASSYPGTGDQPQH
.,TRBV13,TRBJ1-6,ASSLGNSPLH
.,TRBV6-5,TRBJ2-1,ASSYFPAADNNEQF
.,TRBV3-1/TRBV3-2,TRBJ2-3,ASSQVTKGTSFTDTQY
.,TRBV29-1,TRBJ2-7,SVALAGGYEQY
.,TRBV5-4,TRBJ1-4,ASSPDSHVPNEKLF
.,TRBV11-3,TRBJ2-2,ASRGAAANTGELF
.,TRBV20-1,TRBJ1-2,SANEGAGGYT
.,TRBV15,TRBJ2-7,ATSRGTSGSYEQY
few,TRBV9,TRBJ2-7,ASSPRTGLEQY
.,TRBV5-1,TRBJ2-3,ASSWSRVSTDTQY
.,TRBV6-5,TRBJ2-2,ASSYSKWGTRELF
.,TRBV19,TRBJ2-2,ASMGTPTGELF
.,TRBV5-1,TRBJ1-4,ASSLGATNEKLF
.,TRBV11-1,TRBJ2-5,ASSLGLRKETQY
.,TRBV29-1,TRBJ2-7,SVGDRGYEQY
.,TRBV19,TRBJ1-3,ASFPLDRAFGNTIY
.,TRBV5-4,TRBJ2-1,ASSSTGTLTNNEQF